The clone carrying this T cell receptor (beta chain) was detected ten times or more. No antigen is known for it. TCRdb recomputed calls from the reads with MiXCR, one row per CDR3 protein. Of roughly 320,000 distinct CDR3 sequences listed, around 10% were seen once; the top ten hold approximately 2.3%. Germline V gene sequence: CDR1 SGHTA, CDR2 FQGNSA. The CDR3 has 12 amino acids. Trimming removed 3 bases from V and 2 bases from J, with 4 bases in between. The sample originates from a study of T cell repertoires in cytomegalovirus infection. Background on the study: Public signatures in TCR beta pointed to CMV infection and matching HLA type. Overall study results and limits: Cumulative frequency (of public TCR beta family members) identified carriers of CMV plus the relevant HLA. The ex vivo response was dominated by HLA-C-restricted CMV-specific TCR beta clonotypes.

V gene TRBV7-2 combines with J gene TRBJ2-5; D is unclear. This sequence was found in a human donor in good health (CMV status not recorded). Some clones in this sample may be carry-over from other donors' samples. Sequenced input: PBMCs. As DNA, the CDR3 is TGTGCCAGCAGCTTCTTGCAAGAGACCCAGTACTTC. This sequence encodes CASSFLQETQYF.